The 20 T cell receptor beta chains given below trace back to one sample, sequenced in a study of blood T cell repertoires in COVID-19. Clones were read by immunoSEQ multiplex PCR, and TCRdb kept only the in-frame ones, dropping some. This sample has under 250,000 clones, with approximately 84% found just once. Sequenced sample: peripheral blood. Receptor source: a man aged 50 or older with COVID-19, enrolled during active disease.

Written as DNA, the CDR3 is TGTGCCAGCAGCCTTACGGGGAGTGAAAAACTGTTTTTT. It yields the protein CASSLTGSEKLFF. V gene TRBV9 combines with J gene TRBJ1-4; no firm D call. CDR1 is SGDLS, CDR2 YYNGEE, per germline. The CDR3 covers 13 residues. The germline V and J ends were trimmed by 4 bases and 7 bases, with 11 bases remaining between them.

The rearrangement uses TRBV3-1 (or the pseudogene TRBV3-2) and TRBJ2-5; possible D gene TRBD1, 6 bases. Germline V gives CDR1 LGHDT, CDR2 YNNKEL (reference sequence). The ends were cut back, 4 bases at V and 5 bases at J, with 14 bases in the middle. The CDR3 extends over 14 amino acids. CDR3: CASSLRGQGETQYF. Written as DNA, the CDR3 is TGTGCCAGCAGCCTCAGGGGCCAAGGGGAGACCCAGTACTTC.

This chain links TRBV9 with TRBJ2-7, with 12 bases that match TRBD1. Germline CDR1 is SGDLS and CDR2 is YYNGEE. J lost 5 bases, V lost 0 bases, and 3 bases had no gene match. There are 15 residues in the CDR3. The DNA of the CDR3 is TGTGCCAGCAGCGTAGTCGGGACAGGGGGCAACGAGCAGTACTTC. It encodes CASSVVGTGGNEQYF.

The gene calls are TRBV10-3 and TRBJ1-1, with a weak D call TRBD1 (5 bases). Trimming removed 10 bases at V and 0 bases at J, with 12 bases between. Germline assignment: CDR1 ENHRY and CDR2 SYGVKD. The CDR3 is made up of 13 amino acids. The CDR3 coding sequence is TGTGCCACCTCCCAGGGCTTGAACACTGAAGCTTTCTTT. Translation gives CATSQGLNTEAFF.

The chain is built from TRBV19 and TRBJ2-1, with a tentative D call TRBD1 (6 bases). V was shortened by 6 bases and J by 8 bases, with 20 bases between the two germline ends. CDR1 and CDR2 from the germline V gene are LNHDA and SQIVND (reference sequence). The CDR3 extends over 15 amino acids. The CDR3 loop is CASRDGQRDADEQFF. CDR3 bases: TGTGCCAGTAGGGACGGACAGAGGGATGCGGATGAGCAGTTCTTC.

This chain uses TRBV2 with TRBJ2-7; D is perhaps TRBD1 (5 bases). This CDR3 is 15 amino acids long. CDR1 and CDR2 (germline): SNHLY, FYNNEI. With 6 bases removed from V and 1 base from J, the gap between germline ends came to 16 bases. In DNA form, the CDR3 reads TGTGCCAGCAGCTCACAGGACCCCAAATCCTACGAGCAGTACTTC. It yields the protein CASSSQDPKSYEQYF.

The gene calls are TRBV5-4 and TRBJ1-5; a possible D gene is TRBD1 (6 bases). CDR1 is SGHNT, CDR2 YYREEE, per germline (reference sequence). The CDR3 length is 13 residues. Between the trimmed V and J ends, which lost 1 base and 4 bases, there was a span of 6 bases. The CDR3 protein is CASSLQGNQPQHF. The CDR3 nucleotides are TGTGCCAGCAGCTTGCAGGGGAATCAGCCCCAGCATTTT.

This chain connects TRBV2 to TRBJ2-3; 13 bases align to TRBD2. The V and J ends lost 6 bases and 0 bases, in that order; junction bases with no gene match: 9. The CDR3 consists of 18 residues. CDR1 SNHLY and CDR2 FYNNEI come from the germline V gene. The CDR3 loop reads CASSETSGGAVSTDTQYF. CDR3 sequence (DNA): TGTGCCAGCAGCGAAACTAGCGGGGGGGCCGTAAGCACAGATACGCAGTATTTT. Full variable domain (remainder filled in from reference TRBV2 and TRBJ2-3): EPEVTQTPSHQVTQMGQEVILRCVPISNHLYFYWYRQILGQKVEFLVSFYNNEISEKSEIFDDQFSVERPDGSNFTLKIRSTKLEDSAMYFCASSETSGGAVSTDTQYFGPGTRLTVL.

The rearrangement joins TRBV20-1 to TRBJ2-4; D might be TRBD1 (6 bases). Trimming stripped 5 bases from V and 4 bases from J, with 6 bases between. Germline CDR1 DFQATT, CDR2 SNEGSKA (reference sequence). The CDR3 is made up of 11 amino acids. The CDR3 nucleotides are TGCAGTGCTCAGGGGAAAAACATTCAGTACTTC. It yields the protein CSAQGKNIQYF.

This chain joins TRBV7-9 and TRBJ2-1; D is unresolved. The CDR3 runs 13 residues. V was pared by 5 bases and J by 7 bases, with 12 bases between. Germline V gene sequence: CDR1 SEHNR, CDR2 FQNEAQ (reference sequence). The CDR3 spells CASSPRSGNEQFF. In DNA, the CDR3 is TGTGCCAGCAGCCCGAGGTCCGGAAATGAGCAGTTCTTC.

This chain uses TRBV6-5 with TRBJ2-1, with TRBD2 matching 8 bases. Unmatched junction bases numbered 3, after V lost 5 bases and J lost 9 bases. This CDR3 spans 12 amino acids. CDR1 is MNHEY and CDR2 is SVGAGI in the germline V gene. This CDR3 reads CASSSGSIEQFF. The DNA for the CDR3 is TGTGCCAGCAGTAGCGGGAGTATTGAGCAGTTCTTC.

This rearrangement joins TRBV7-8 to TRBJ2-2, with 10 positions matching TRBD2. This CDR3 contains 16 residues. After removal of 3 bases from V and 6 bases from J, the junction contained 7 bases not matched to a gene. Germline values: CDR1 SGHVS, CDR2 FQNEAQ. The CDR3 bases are TGTGCCAGCAGCTTCTTGCTAGCGGGAGACCCCGGGGAGCTGTTTTTT. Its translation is CASSFLLAGDPGELFF. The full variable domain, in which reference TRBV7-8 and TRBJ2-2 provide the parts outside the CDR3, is GAGVSQSPRYKVAKRGQDVALRCDPISGHVSLFWYQQALGQGPEFLTYFQNEAQLDKSGLPSDRFFAERPEGSVSTLKIQRTQQEDSAVYLCASSFLLAGDPGELFFGEGSRLTVL.

The CDR3 reads CASSFSGLSYEQYF. CDR3 bases: TGTGCCAGCAGCTTTAGCGGTCTCTCCTACGAGCAGTACTTC. J is TRBJ2-7 and V is TRBV11-2; maybe TRBD2 (6 bases). This CDR3 has 14 amino acids. The germline V and J ends were trimmed by 3 bases and 0 bases, with 9 bases remaining between them. The germline CDR1 and CDR2 sequences are SGHAT and FQNNGV. The variable domain in full, completed from reference TRBV11-2 and TRBJ2-7, reads EAGVAQSPRYKIIEKRQSVAFWCNPISGHATLYWYQQILGQGPKLLIQFQNNGVVDDSQLPKDRFSAERLKGVDSTLKIQPAKLEDSAVYLCASSFSGLSYEQYFGPGTRLTVT.

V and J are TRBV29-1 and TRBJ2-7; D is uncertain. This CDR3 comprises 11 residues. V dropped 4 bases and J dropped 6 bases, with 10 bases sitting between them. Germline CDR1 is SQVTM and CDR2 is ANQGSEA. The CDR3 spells CSVVPPVEQYF. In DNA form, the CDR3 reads TGCAGCGTTGTACCCCCGGTCGAGCAGTACTTC.

As DNA, the CDR3 is TGTGCCAGCAGTCCGGGACTACTTATCTTCGAGCAGTACTTC. It encodes CASSPGLLIFEQYF. The genes are TRBV6-5 and TRBJ2-7; TRBD2 agrees at 7 bases. With 5 bases clipped from V and 6 bases from J, the junction kept 10 bases outside the gene matches. Germline V lookup: CDR1 MNHEY, CDR2 SVGAGI. The CDR3 is 14 amino acids.

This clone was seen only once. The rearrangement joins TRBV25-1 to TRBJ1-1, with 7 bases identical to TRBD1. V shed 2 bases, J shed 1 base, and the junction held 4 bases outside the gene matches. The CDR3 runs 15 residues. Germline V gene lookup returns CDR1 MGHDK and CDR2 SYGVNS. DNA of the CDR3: TGTGCCAGCAGTGAACCCGGGACAGCGAACACTGAAGCTTTCTTT. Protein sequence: CASSEPGTANTEAFF.

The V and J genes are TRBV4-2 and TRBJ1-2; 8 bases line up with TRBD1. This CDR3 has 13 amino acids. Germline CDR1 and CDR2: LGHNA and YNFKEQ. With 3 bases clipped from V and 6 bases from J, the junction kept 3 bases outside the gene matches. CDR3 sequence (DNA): TGTGCCAGCAGCCAGGAGGACAGGGATGGCTACACCTTC. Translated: CASSQEDRDGYTF.

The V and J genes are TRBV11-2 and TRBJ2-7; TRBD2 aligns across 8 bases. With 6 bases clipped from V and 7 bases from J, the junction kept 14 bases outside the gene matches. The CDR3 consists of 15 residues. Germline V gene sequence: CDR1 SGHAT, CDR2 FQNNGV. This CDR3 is CASRPGGLGFGEQYF. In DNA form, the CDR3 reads TGTGCCAGCAGGCCGGGGGGGCTCGGATTCGGTGAGCAGTACTTC.

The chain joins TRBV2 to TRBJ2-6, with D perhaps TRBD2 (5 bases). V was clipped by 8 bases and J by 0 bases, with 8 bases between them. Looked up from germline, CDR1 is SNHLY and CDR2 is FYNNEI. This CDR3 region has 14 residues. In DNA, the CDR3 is TGTGCCAGCGAGCGGATCTCTGGGGCCAACGTCCTGACTTTC. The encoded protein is CASERISGANVLTF.

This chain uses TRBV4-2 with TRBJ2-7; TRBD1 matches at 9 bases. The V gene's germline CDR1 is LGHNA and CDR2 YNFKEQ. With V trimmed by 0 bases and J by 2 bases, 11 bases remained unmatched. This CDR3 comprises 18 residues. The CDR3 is CASSQDRNRDRAPYEQYF. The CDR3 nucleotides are TGTGCCAGCAGCCAAGACCGCAACCGGGACAGGGCCCCCTACGAGCAGTACTTC.